This T cell receptor beta chain was captured in a study of T cells in Graves' hyperthyroidism and ophthalmopathy. Study results and limitations: Ophthalmopathy cases were set apart from stable hyperthyroidism by a 13 V-J model.

Looked up from germline, CDR1 is KGHSH and CDR2 is LQKENI. The CDR3 is 15 amino acids. The V gene lost 0 bases and the J gene lost 7 bases, with 13 bases spanning the gap. From RNA transcripts, TCR beta CDR3 regions were amplified. The HTBI set primed first-round TCR CDR3 RT-PCR. In TCRdb, the multiplex PCR reads were re-called with MiXCR into one record per CDR3 protein. Here the sample spans over 650,000 distinct CDR3 sequences, about 17% being singletons. This clonotype was counted at least ten times. Its antigen is undetermined. Sequencing used blood. This clonotype originated in a man aged 18 to 35 with Graves' hyperthyroidism. The chain is built from TRBV18 and TRBJ2-1; D is tentatively TRBD1 or TRBD2 (5 bases each). CDR3 DNA sequence: TGTGCCAGCTCACCACCGGGACCGGTGGGGAATGAGCAGTTCTTC. The encoded protein is CASSPPGPVGNEQFF.